This entry lists 24 T cell receptor beta chains sequenced from one sample in a study of T cell responses to AZD1222 COVID-19 vaccine. TCRdb's copy holds only in-frame clones and misses some; the assay was immunoSEQ multiplex PCR. This table has over 100,000 clones, over 90% appearing once. The sample here was peripheral blood, taken on day 0 of AZD1222 vaccination. These TCRs come from an adult in good health.

This chain uses TRBV6-5 with TRBJ1-5; no definite D call. The CDR3 spans 14 residues. Germline CDR1 MNHEY, CDR2 SVGAGI. Trimming removed 8 bases at V and 0 bases at J, with 11 bases between. The DNA of the CDR3 is TGTGCCAGCGCGGCGGGGTTTAGCAATCAGCCCCAGCATTTT. Its protein is CASAAGFSNQPQHF.

The chain is built from TRBV2 and TRBJ2-3, with a tentative D call TRBD2 (6 bases). Germline CDR1 and CDR2: SNHLY and FYNNEI. This CDR3 spans 14 amino acids. The V and J ends lost 8 bases and 6 bases respectively, with 18 bases between them. The CDR3 DNA reads as TGTGCCAGCGGTCTGACGGGAGTCGGTGATACGCAGTATTTT. Amino acids: CASGLTGVGDTQYF.

The chain links TRBV19 to TRBJ1-2, with TRBD1 as a possible D gene (5 bases). Trimming took off 11 bases at V and 5 bases at J, with 21 bases between the two ends. Germline V lookup: CDR1 LNHDA, CDR2 SQIVND (reference sequence). The CDR3 is 14 residues long. The CDR3 region has the DNA TGTGCCGTCCACGGGGCAGGCCGAGGGTATGGCTACACCTTC. Its translation: CAVHGAGRGYGYTF.

The chain uses TRBV28 and TRBJ1-2; tentatively, D is TRBD1 (6 bases). The germline CDR1 and CDR2 sequences are MDHEN and SYDVKM. Trimming stripped 3 bases from V and 4 bases from J, with 12 bases between. The CDR3 extends over 14 amino acids. CDR3 loop: CASSLPQGTYGYTF. The DNA of the CDR3 is TGTGCCAGCAGTTTGCCCCAGGGGACCTATGGCTACACCTTC.

Written as DNA, the CDR3 is TGTGCCAGCAGTTACGAGGAGGGATCCTACGAGCAGTACTTC. It specifies CASSYEEGSYEQYF. The gene calls are TRBV6-6 and TRBJ2-7; D may be TRBD2 (6 bases). Germline lookup yields CDR1 MNHNY and CDR2 SVGAGI (reference sequence). V was pared by 2 bases and J by 1 base, with 9 bases between. The CDR3 totals 14 residues.

V and J are TRBV6-6 and TRBJ2-2, with TRBD1 as a possible D gene (5 bases). There are 14 residues in the CDR3. V lost 7 bases and J 2 bases, leaving 11 bases between the germline ends. Germline CDR1 is MNHNY and CDR2 is SVGAGI (reference sequence). The chain's CDR3 is CASTWTTNTGELFF. The CDR3 DNA follows: TGTGCCAGCACCTGGACAACCAACACCGGGGAGCTGTTTTTT.

The chain is built from TRBV7-8 and TRBJ2-1; 11 bases agree with TRBD2. CDR1 and CDR2 (germline): SGHVS, FQNEAQ. Trimming cost V 4 bases and J 5 bases; bases outside gene matches: 10. CDR3 length: 17 residues. In DNA, the CDR3 is TGTGCCAGCAGCTCCGGGCGACTAGCGGGGCCGAACAATGAGCAGTTCTTC. Encoded protein: CASSSGRLAGPNNEQFF.

The chain uses TRBV4-1 and TRBJ2-1; a weak D match, TRBD1 (6 bases). The CDR3 has 16 amino acids. Germline V lookup: CDR1 MGHRA, CDR2 YSYEKL. The V end lost 1 base, the J end lost 4 bases, and 14 bases lay between the germline ends. The CDR3 DNA reads as TGCGCCAGCAGCCAAGTAGAACAGGGCCCGTACAATGAGCAGTTCTTC. It specifies CASSQVEQGPYNEQFF.

This sequence joins TRBV11-2 and TRBJ2-5; tentatively, D is TRBD2 (5 bases). Trimming removed 2 bases from V and 5 bases from J, with 9 bases in between. This CDR3 has 13 amino acids. Germline V CDR1 and CDR2: SGHAT, FQNNGV. The CDR3 here is CASSLIALETQYF. CDR3 DNA: TGTGCCAGCAGCTTAATAGCGTTGGAGACCCAGTACTTC. The whole variable domain, filled in from reference TRBV11-2 and TRBJ2-5, reads EAGVAQSPRYKIIEKRQSVAFWCNPISGHATLYWYQQILGQGPKLLIQFQNNGVVDDSQLPKDRFSAERLKGVDSTLKIQPAKLEDSAVYLCASSLIALETQYFGPGTRLLVL.

V gene TRBV5-1 combines with J gene TRBJ2-3, with TRBD1 identical over 7 bases. V dropped 4 bases and J dropped 3; count of bases not matched to a gene: 8. The CDR3 spans 15 residues. Germline V gives CDR1 SGHRS, CDR2 YFSETQ. The CDR3 spells CASSPRQGQTDTQYF. CDR3 sequence (DNA): TGCGCCAGCAGCCCCCGACAGGGACAGACAGATACGCAGTATTTT.

The chain employs TRBV2 and TRBJ1-5; possible D gene TRBD1, 5 bases. The CDR3 has 12 amino acids. CDR1 and CDR2 (germline): SNHLY, FYNNEI. The V and J ends lost 4 bases and 5 bases respectively, with 6 bases between them. CDR3 coding DNA: TGTGCCAGCAGTGGAGGGGATCAGCCCCAGCATTTT. This sequence encodes CASSGGDQPQHF. The complete variable domain, with remaining parts taken from reference TRBV2 and TRBJ1-5, reads EPEVTQTPSHQVTQMGQEVILRCVPISNHLYFYWYRQILGQKVEFLVSFYNNEISEKSEIFDDQFSVERPDGSNFTLKIRSTKLEDSAMYFCASSGGDQPQHFGDGTRLSIL.

V is TRBV14 and J is TRBJ1-6; 7 bases match TRBD1. With V trimmed by 6 bases and J by 5 bases, 4 bases remained unmatched. This CDR3 has 14 amino acids. The V gene's germline CDR1 is SGHDN and CDR2 FVKESK. The CDR3 reads CASRPGQHNSPLHF. CDR3 DNA sequence: TGTGCCAGCAGACCGGGACAGCATAATTCACCCCTCCACTTT.

This clone was seen a handful of times. This sequence joins TRBV6-1 and TRBJ1-5; 8 bases line up with TRBD1. Germline lookup yields CDR1 MNHNS and CDR2 SASEGT. The ends lost 3 bases at V and 2 bases at J; junction bases unmatched: 3. This CDR3 comprises 15 residues. The CDR3 protein is CASSDGQGGNQPQHF. The DNA for the CDR3 is TGTGCCAGCAGTGACGGACAGGGCGGCAATCAGCCCCAGCATTTT.

The chain recombines TRBV27 with TRBJ1-2, with D tentatively TRBD1 (6 bases). Per germline, CDR1 MNHEY and CDR2 SMNVEV (reference sequence). Trimming stripped 1 base from V and 5 bases from J, with 20 bases between. CDR3 length: 17 amino acids. CDR3 region: CASSLYSNRVDRYGYTF. CDR3 in DNA: TGTGCCAGCAGTTTATACTCGAACAGGGTGGATAGGTATGGCTACACCTTC.

This rearrangement joins TRBV5-6 to TRBJ2-7, with 15 bases identical to TRBD2. Germline assignment: CDR1 SGHDT and CDR2 YYEEEE. This CDR3 has 18 residues. V lost 0 bases and J lost 4; bases outside the gene matches: 8. This CDR3 is CASSLALGLAGGGYEQYF. Here the CDR3 DNA reads TGTGCCAGCAGCTTGGCCCTGGGACTAGCGGGAGGTGGGTACGAGCAGTACTTC.

This clone has only one observation. The genes are TRBV5-6 and TRBJ1-2; D is possibly TRBD1 (5 bases). The CDR3 runs to 11 residues. Germline V CDR1 and CDR2: SGHDT, YYEEEE. The germline V and J ends were trimmed by 4 bases and 7 bases, with 8 bases remaining between them. The CDR3 reads CASSRDAGYTF. In DNA, the CDR3 is TGTGCCAGCAGCCGGGACGCTGGCTACACCTTC. Drawing the rest from reference TRBV5-6 and TRBJ1-2, the complete variable domain is DAGVTQSPTHLIKTRGQQVTLRCSPKSGHDTVSWYQQALGQGPQFIFQYYEEEERQRGNFPDRFSGHQFPNYSSELNVNALLLGDSALYLCASSRDAGYTFGSGTRLTVV.

The V and J genes are TRBV29-1 and TRBJ2-7; unclear D gene. The CDR3 sequence is 14 residues long. The V gene's germline CDR1 is SQVTM and CDR2 ANQGSEA. The germline V and J ends were trimmed by 4 bases and 0 bases, with 13 bases remaining between them. CDR3 nucleotide sequence: TGCAGCGTTGGATTCCAGGCCAGCTCCTACGAGCAGTACTTC. It yields the protein CSVGFQASSYEQYF.

The chain employs TRBV19 and TRBJ1-1, with D possibly matching TRBD1 (5 bases). V lost 7 bases and J 4 bases, leaving 22 bases between the germline ends. The germline CDR1 and CDR2 sequences are LNHDA and SQIVND (reference sequence). The CDR3 totals 16 residues. The CDR3 spells CASNNPGESRGTEAFF. The CDR3 region has the DNA TGTGCCAGTAATAACCCGGGGGAGTCGAGGGGCACTGAAGCTTTCTTT.

This clone was recorded a few times. This rearrangement joins TRBV30 to TRBJ2-7; unclear D gene. Per the germline V gene, CDR1 is GTSNPN and CDR2 is SVGIG (reference sequence). Trimming took off 0 bases at V and 4 bases at J, with 13 bases between the two ends. The CDR3 extends over 14 amino acids. Here the CDR3 DNA reads TGTGCCTGGAGTGTATACAGAAAGTCTTACGAGCAGTACTTC. Its translation is CAWSVYRKSYEQYF.

The chain couples TRBV20-1 to TRBJ1-5, with a tentative D call TRBD1 (5 bases). Germline CDR1 DFQATT, CDR2 SNEGSKA (reference sequence). V was cut by 3 bases and J by 4 bases, with 13 bases left in between. This CDR3 spans 14 amino acids. CDR3 in amino acids: CSASGRGTNQPQHF. For the CDR3, the DNA is TGCAGTGCTAGTGGTAGGGGCACTAATCAGCCCCAGCATTTT.

The chain links TRBV2 to TRBJ1-5; the D is unclear. Germline CDR1 and CDR2: SNHLY and FYNNEI. Trimming took 1 base from V and 9 from J, leaving 4 bases between them. The CDR3 sequence is 11 residues long. CDR3 residues: CASSEGGPQHF. The CDR3 DNA is TGTGCCAGCAGTGAAGGGGGGCCCCAGCATTTT.

This chain uses TRBV7-2 with TRBJ2-3; either TRBD1 or TRBD2 may supply D (5 bases each). Trimming cost V 4 bases and J 2 bases, with 7 bases left between them. The CDR3 is 13 amino acids. The V gene's germline CDR1 is SGHTA and CDR2 FQGNSA. The DNA for the CDR3 is TGTGCCAGCAGCTCGGGACCCACAGATACGCAGTATTTT. It encodes CASSSGPTDTQYF.

The rearrangement joins TRBV19 to TRBJ1-5; no reliable D call. The length of the CDR3 is 15 residues. Germline V gene sequence: CDR1 LNHDA, CDR2 SQIVND (reference sequence). V was shortened by 5 bases and J by 0 bases, with 11 bases between the two germline ends. The CDR3 DNA reads TGTGCCAGTAGTTGGGGATTGGGTAGCAATCAGCCCCAGCATTTT. Translated, it gives CASSWGLGSNQPQHF.

In this sample, this clone turned up once. In DNA form, the CDR3 reads TGTGCCACCAGTGGTGGGGACTCCGCTGCAACTAATGAAAAACTGTTTTTT. This gives the protein CATSGGDSAATNEKLFF. J is TRBJ1-4 and V is TRBV24-1; a possible D gene is TRBD1 (5 bases). The CDR3 totals 17 residues. In germline, CDR1 is KGHDR, CDR2 SFDVKD. The V end was cut by 5 bases, the J end by 0 bases, with 15 bases between.